Each of the 28 T cell receptor beta chains below was sequenced from the same sample in a study of blood T cell repertoires in COVID-19. Clones were read by immunoSEQ multiplex PCR, and TCRdb kept only the in-frame ones, dropping some. The sample lists under 400,000 clones; 65% to 90% were seen once. Sequenced: PBMCs or T cells enriched from blood (not recorded which). The receptors come from a woman aged 40 to 50 with acute COVID-19.

This sequence joins TRBV28 and TRBJ1-1, with D possibly TRBD1 on 5 matching bases. The V end lost 4 bases, the J end lost 0 bases, and 18 bases lay between the germline ends. The CDR3 extends over 17 amino acids. From germline, CDR1 is MDHEN and CDR2 SYDVKM. As DNA, the CDR3 is TGTGCCAGCAGTTCTTTACCGGGACTGGGACTGAACACTGAAGCTTTCTTT. Translating it yields CASSSLPGLGLNTEAFF.

V usage is TRBV19 and J usage is TRBJ2-1; 7 bases match TRBD1. The junction had 19 bases not matched to a gene; V was cut back by 7 bases and J by 7 bases. This CDR3 is built from 17 residues. In germline, CDR1 is LNHDA, CDR2 SQIVND (reference sequence). The CDR3 DNA reads as TGTGCCAGTACCCTTAGGACAGGCCCTCGATCTGTTAATGAGCAGTTCTTC. Its translation is CASTLRTGPRSVNEQFF.

With regard to this clone: Other DNA sequences within the sample encode an identical CDR3. The chain carries TRBV5-1 and TRBJ2-1; TRBD2 matches at 8 bases. The junction had 4 bases not matched to a gene; V was cut back by 0 bases and J by 5 bases. In germline, CDR1 is SGHRS, CDR2 YFSETQ. The CDR3 loop spans 15 amino acids. The CDR3 DNA follows: TGCGCCAGCAGCTTGGCGCTAGCGGGTAACAATGAGCAGTTCTTC. This translates into CASSLALAGNNEQFF.

The V and J genes are TRBV29-1 and TRBJ1-5, with 9 nucleotides matching TRBD1. CDR1 and CDR2 (germline): SQVTM, ANQGSEA. With 6 bases clipped from V and 4 bases from J, the junction kept 4 bases outside the gene matches. The CDR3 has 13 amino acids. The CDR3 sequence: CSVADRGNQPQHF. The CDR3 DNA follows: TGCAGCGTAGCCGACAGGGGGAATCAGCCCCAGCATTTT.

The gene calls are TRBV7-8 and TRBJ2-1, with 7 bases that match TRBD1. V was clipped by 5 bases and J by 4 bases; unmatched bases: 11. The CDR3 spans 16 residues. Per the germline V gene, CDR1 is SGHVS and CDR2 is FQNEAQ. The CDR3 protein is CASSPRSGQAYNEQFF. In nucleotides, the CDR3 is TGTGCCAGCAGCCCCCGGTCAGGACAGGCGTACAATGAGCAGTTCTTC. Together with reference TRBV7-8 and TRBJ2-1, the CDR3 gives the full variable domain: GAGVSQSPRYKVAKRGQDVALRCDPISGHVSLFWYQQALGQGPEFLTYFQNEAQLDKSGLPSDRFFAERPEGSVSTLKIQRTQQEDSAVYLCASSPRSGQAYNEQFFGPGTRLTVL.

The chain links TRBV28 to TRBJ1-4; D possibly corresponds to TRBD1 (5 bases). The germline V gene encodes CDR1 MDHEN and CDR2 SYDVKM. V shed 8 bases and J shed 5 bases, with 12 bases lying between them. The CDR3 runs to 13 residues. DNA of the CDR3: TGTGCCAGCTGCACAGGTTTCAATGAAAAACTGTTTTTT. Translating it yields CASCTGFNEKLFF.

This chain joins TRBV27 and TRBJ1-6; 10 positions match TRBD1. In germline, CDR1 is MNHEY, CDR2 SMNVEV (reference sequence). The CDR3 is made up of 14 amino acids. The ends lost 4 bases at V and 10 bases at J; junction bases unmatched: 4. CDR3 in amino acids: CASSWDRGDSPLHF. CDR3 DNA sequence: TGTGCCAGCAGTTGGGACAGGGGCGACTCACCCCTCCACTTT.

This sequence joins TRBV18 and TRBJ1-1; no definite D call. The CDR3 is 14 amino acids. Trimming stripped 4 bases from V and 1 base from J, with 10 bases between. CDR1 and CDR2 from the germline V gene are KGHSH and LQKENI. The CDR3 here is CASSQVEGNTEAFF. Here the CDR3 DNA reads TGTGCCAGCTCACAGGTTGAGGGGAACACTGAAGCTTTCTTT.

The CDR3 DNA reads as TGTGCCAGCAGTCGCTCCGGGACAGGGGATTCACCCCTCCACTTT. Translating gives CASSRSGTGDSPLHF. The V gene is TRBV6-5, the J gene TRBJ1-6, with 10 bases lining up with TRBD1. The CDR3 extends over 15 amino acids. Germline V gene sequence: CDR1 MNHEY, CDR2 SVGAGI. The V segment lost 5 bases and the J segment 8 bases; nucleotides outside the gene matches: 6.

This clone was seen a handful of times. This chain uses TRBV5-6 with TRBJ1-4; weak D call: TRBD1 (5 bases). The germline CDR1 and CDR2 sequences are SGHDT and YYEEEE. The CDR3 consists of 15 residues. Trimming removed 0 bases at V and 2 bases at J, with 8 bases between. In nucleotides, the CDR3 is TGTGCCAGCAGCTTGGGGACAAGGACTAATGAAAAACTGTTTTTT. It encodes CASSLGTRTNEKLFF. Supplemented by reference TRBV5-6 and TRBJ1-4, the full variable domain reads DAGVTQSPTHLIKTRGQQVTLRCSPKSGHDTVSWYQQALGQGPQFIFQYYEEEERQRGNFPDRFSGHQFPNYSSELNVNALLLGDSALYLCASSLGTRTNEKLFFGSGTQLSVL.

Only one count was recorded for this clone. The chain uses TRBV10-3 and TRBJ2-1; 7 nucleotides match TRBD1. The J segment lost 9 bases and the V segment lost 6 bases, leaving 8 bases of the junction unmatched. The germline CDR1 and CDR2 sequences are ENHRY and SYGVKD. This CDR3 is built from 13 residues. CDR3 sequence reads: CAIRETGLGEQFF. The CDR3 nucleotides read TGTGCCATCAGGGAGACAGGGCTAGGTGAGCAGTTCTTC.

With regard to this clone: Additional DNA sequences in this sample encode the identical CDR3. The CDR3 DNA is TGTGCCAGCAGCGTAAGGCCTAGCGGGGGGGCGGGCGAGCAGTTCTTC. Its protein is CASSVRPSGGAGEQFF. The gene calls are TRBV9 and TRBJ2-1, with TRBD2 matching over 12 bases. Trimming at V came to 1 base and at J to 10 bases, leaving 9 bases not matched to a gene. Per the germline V gene, CDR1 is SGDLS and CDR2 is YYNGEE. This CDR3 contains 16 residues. Full variable domain (outside the CDR3, taken from reference TRBV9 and TRBJ2-1): DSGVTQTPKHLITATGQRVTLRCSPRSGDLSVYWYQQSLDQGLQFLIQYYNGEERAKGNILERFSAQQFPDLHSELNLSSLELGDSALYFCASSVRPSGGAGEQFFGPGTRLTVL.

The chain links TRBV2 to TRBJ1-1; weak D call: TRBD1 (6 bases). CDR3 length: 13 amino acids. The germline CDR1 and CDR2 sequences are SNHLY and FYNNEI. Trimming shortened V by 7 bases and J by 4 bases, and 13 bases separated the two germline ends. CDR3 amino acids: CASKGVGGTEAFF. The CDR3 coding sequence is TGTGCCAGCAAGGGGGTCGGTGGCACTGAAGCTTTCTTT.

The chain couples TRBV14 to TRBJ2-3; 12 bases map to TRBD2. Trimming removed 1 base from V and 6 bases from J; junction bases left unmatched: 2. Germline V CDR1 and CDR2: SGHDN, FVKESK. The CDR3 runs to 15 residues. CDR3 residues: CASSQGTSGTDTQYF. The DNA for the CDR3 is TGTGCCAGCAGCCAAGGGACTAGCGGGACGGATACGCAGTATTTT.

In nucleotides, the CDR3 is TGTGCCAGCAGCCCCCGCCCGGGGGGCATGGAGACCCAGTACTTC. Translated: CASSPRPGGMETQYF. J is TRBJ2-5 and V is TRBV6-2 or TRBV6-3, with a weak D call TRBD2 (7 bases). Trimming took off 6 bases at V and 5 bases at J, with 19 bases between the two ends. This CDR3 contains 15 residues. The germline V gene has CDR1 MNHEY and CDR2 SVGEGT.

This chain uses TRBV15 with TRBJ1-5; no reliable D call. V lost 8 bases to trimming and J lost 5 bases, with 10 bases between them. This CDR3 comprises 12 residues. Germline V gene data show CDR1 as LNHNV and CDR2 as YYDKDF (reference sequence). CDR3 residues: CATGGIDQPQHF. The CDR3, as DNA: TGTGCCACCGGTGGCATCGATCAGCCCCAGCATTTT.

This chain connects TRBV28 to TRBJ1-4; 7 nucleotides align to TRBD1. Trimming removed 5 bases from V and 8 bases from J; junction bases left unmatched: 8. CDR1 is MDHEN and CDR2 is SYDVKM in the germline V gene. This CDR3 has 14 residues. CDR3 sequence reads: CASSTTGAREKLFF. The CDR3 nucleotides read TGTGCCAGCAGTACTACAGGGGCAAGGGAAAAACTGTTTTTT.

The chain couples TRBV5-1 to TRBJ1-6, with 11 bases identical to TRBD1. Germline CDR1 SGHRS, CDR2 YFSETQ. The CDR3 totals 16 residues. The junction had 11 bases not matched to a gene; V was cut back by 6 bases and J by 9 bases. This CDR3 is CASNRTGGEVSSPLHF. Here the CDR3 DNA reads TGCGCCAGCAATCGGACAGGGGGCGAGGTGAGTTCACCCCTCCACTTT.

The rearrangement joins TRBV28 to TRBJ1-2; D ambiguous. The germline CDR1 and CDR2 sequences are MDHEN and SYDVKM. The V end lost 2 bases, the J end lost 4 bases, and 14 bases lay between the germline ends. The CDR3 spans 15 residues. This CDR3 is CASSLMGGGPYGYTF. Here the CDR3 DNA reads TGTGCCAGCAGTTTAATGGGAGGCGGGCCCTATGGCTACACCTTC.

V is TRBV7-9 and J is TRBJ1-1; D remains unclear. Germline CDR1 is SEHNR and CDR2 is FQNEAQ (reference sequence). Trimming took 3 bases from V and 4 from J, leaving 12 bases between them. This CDR3 is 14 amino acids long. The CDR3 sequence: CASSLAGLTTEAFF. In DNA form, the CDR3 reads TGTGCCAGCAGCTTGGCAGGACTGACCACTGAAGCTTTCTTT.

J is TRBJ1-6 and V is TRBV11-2; D is undetermined. Germline V gives CDR1 SGHAT, CDR2 FQNNGV. V was pared by 0 bases and J by 7 bases, with 10 bases between. This CDR3 has 15 residues. The DNA for the CDR3 is TGTGCCAGCAGCTTAGATCCGGGGATGAATTCACCCCTCCACTTT. It translates to CASSLDPGMNSPLHF.

This chain joins TRBV28 and TRBJ2-4, with TRBD2 as a possible D gene (6 bases). The CDR3 runs 17 residues. Germline values: CDR1 MDHEN, CDR2 SYDVKM. V dropped 1 base and J dropped 1 base, with 14 bases sitting between them. CDR3 sequence reads: CASSLLGGGVAKNIQYF. CDR3 DNA: TGTGCCAGCAGTTTATTGGGAGGCGGGGTGGCCAAAAACATTCAGTACTTC.

This chain links TRBV5-8 with TRBJ1-5, with unresolved D. CDR1 SGHTS and CDR2 YDEGEE come from the germline V gene. CDR3 size: 15 residues. Trimming took off 1 base at V and 5 bases at J, with 13 bases between the two ends. The CDR3 here is CASSLSMAGYQPQHF. The CDR3 nucleotides read TGTGCCAGCAGCTTGAGTATGGCAGGTTATCAGCCCCAGCATTTT.

The genes are TRBV27 and TRBJ2-7; 7 nucleotides agree with TRBD1. Germline CDR1 and CDR2: MNHEY and SMNVEV (reference sequence). This CDR3 spans 15 amino acids. J gave up 0 bases and V 3 bases, and 5 bases lay outside the gene matches. Here the CDR3 DNA reads TGTGCCAGCAGTTTCATGACAGGGAGCTCCTACGAGCAGTACTTC. Encoded protein: CASSFMTGSSYEQYF.

This clone was seen once. The gene calls are TRBV21-1 and TRBJ2-7; the D call in the table, TRBD2, was not verified against the DNA. TRBV21-1 is a pseudogene locus. This CDR3 has 15 amino acids. CDR3 amino acids: CASSKALREGYEQYF. The CDR3 nucleotides read TGTGCCAGCAGCAAAGCGCTGCGGGAGGGGTACGAGCAGTACTTC.

This clone was seen a few times. The J gene is TRBJ1-2, the V gene TRBV5-1; perhaps TRBD1 as D (5 bases). The CDR3 sequence is 14 residues long. Germline lookup yields CDR1 SGHRS and CDR2 YFSETQ. Trimming removed 4 bases from V and 7 bases from J, with 17 bases in between. This CDR3 reads CASSPVGDFSGYTF. CDR3 DNA sequence: TGCGCCAGCAGCCCCGTAGGGGATTTTAGTGGCTACACCTTC.

The CDR3 is CASSPSPYQPQHF. CDR3 nucleotides: TGTGCCAGCAGCCCCTCCCCTTATCAGCCCCAGCATTTT. J is TRBJ1-5 and V is TRBV28, with D uncertain. CDR1 and CDR2 (germline): MDHEN, SYDVKM. The CDR3 is 13 amino acids. V lost 6 bases and J lost 5, with 11 bases in between. The full variable domain, completed using reference TRBV28 and TRBJ1-5, is DVKVTQSSRYLVKRTGEKVFLECVQDMDHENMFWYRQDPGLGLRLIYFSYDVKMKEKGDIPEGYSVSREKKERFSLILESASTNQTSMYLCASSPSPYQPQHFGDGTRLSIL.

The chain uses TRBV27 and TRBJ2-1; D might be TRBD1 (5 bases). The CDR3 is made up of 15 amino acids. The germline V and J ends were trimmed by 5 bases and 0 bases, with 11 bases remaining between them. Germline V gives CDR1 MNHEY, CDR2 SMNVEV (reference sequence). The CDR3 is CASSPRQSSYNEQFF. CDR3 DNA: TGTGCCAGCAGTCCGCGACAGAGCTCCTACAATGAGCAGTTCTTC.